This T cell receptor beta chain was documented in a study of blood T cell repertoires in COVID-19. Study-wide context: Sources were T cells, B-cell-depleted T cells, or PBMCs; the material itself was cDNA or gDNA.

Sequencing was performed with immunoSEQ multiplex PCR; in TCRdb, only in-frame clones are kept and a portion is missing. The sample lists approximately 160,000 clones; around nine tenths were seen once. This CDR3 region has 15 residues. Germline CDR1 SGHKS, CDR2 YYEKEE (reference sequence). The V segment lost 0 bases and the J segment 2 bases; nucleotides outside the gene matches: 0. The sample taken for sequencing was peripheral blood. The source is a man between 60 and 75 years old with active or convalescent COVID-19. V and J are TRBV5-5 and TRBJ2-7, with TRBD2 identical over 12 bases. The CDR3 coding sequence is TGTGCCAGCAGCTTGGCTAGCGGGGGGGCCTACGAGCAGTACTTC. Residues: CASSLASGGAYEQYF. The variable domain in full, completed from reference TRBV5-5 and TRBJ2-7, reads DAGVTQSPTHLIKTRGQQVTLRCSPISGHKSVSWYQQVLGQGPQFIFQYYEKEERGRGNFPDRFSARQFPNYSSELNVNALLLGDSALYLCASSLASGGAYEQYFGPGTRLTVT.